The T cell receptor beta chain described here comes from a study of shared clonotypes between healthy human individuals. Study-level information: Each donor's CD8 memory used one plate, CD8 naive two, each CD4 subset three.

The V gene's germline CDR1 is SGHRS and CDR2 YFSETQ. This CDR3 is built from 16 residues. Losses at the gene ends were 0 bases for V and 7 bases for J; bases not matched to a gene: 8. How the authors handled the data: Junction-only sequences without quality scores came from ImmunoSEQ, so filtering differed. Generated by immunoSEQ multiplex PCR, the TCRdb table keeps only in-frame clones and is missing some. V, J and clone size were drawn from that table, and D and trimming were deduced from the DNA. This table has about 980,000 clones, approximately 76% appearing once. The sequence derives from a man between 18 and 29 years old in good health. The chain couples TRBV5-1 to TRBJ2-1, with TRBD1 identical over 9 bases. The sequenced material came from memory CD4+ T cells sorted from blood. Documented subset: CD45RA-negative fraction. The CDR3 loop is CASSLGQGVGLNEQFF. The CDR3 DNA reads as TGCGCCAGCAGCTTGGGACAGGGGGTCGGCCTGAATGAGCAGTTCTTC. Full variable domain (remainder filled in from reference TRBV5-1 and TRBJ2-1): KAGVTQTPRYLIKTRGQQVTLSCSPISGHRSVSWYQQTPGQGLQFLFEYFSETQRNKGNFPGRFSGRQFSNSRSEMNVSTLELGDSALYLCASSLGQGVGLNEQFFGPGTRLTVL.